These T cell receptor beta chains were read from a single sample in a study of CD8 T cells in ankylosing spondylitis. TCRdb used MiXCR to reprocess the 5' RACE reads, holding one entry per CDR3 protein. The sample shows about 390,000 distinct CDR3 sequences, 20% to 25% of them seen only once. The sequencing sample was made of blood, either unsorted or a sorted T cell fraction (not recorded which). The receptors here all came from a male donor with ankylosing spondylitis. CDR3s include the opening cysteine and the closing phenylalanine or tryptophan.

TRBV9 CASSVEEGLAGEGCRETQYF
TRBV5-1 CASSVRFESSYNEQFF
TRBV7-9 CASSSAILAGTGELFF
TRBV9 CASSARDLDAGELFF
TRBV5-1 CASRGASSYNEQFF
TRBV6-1 CASSDSGKINEQFF
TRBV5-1 CASSGTGFTGELFF
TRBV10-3 CAIKSPASGNTIYF
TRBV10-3 CAITREGDTEAFF
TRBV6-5 CASSYSQREAKNIQYF
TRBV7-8 CASSLAAGGNSYEQYF
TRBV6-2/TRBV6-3 CASSPIAGPHEQFF
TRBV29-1 CSVRDRDTEAFF
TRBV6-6 CASESLGVEQYF
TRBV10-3 CAIGQGGYEQYF
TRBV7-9 CASSLTSGSTDTQYF
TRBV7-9 CASSLPAGTEGEKLFF
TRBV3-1 CASRGQGTYEQYF
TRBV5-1 CASSLVSGGPYEQYF
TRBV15 CATSRDSSPLTEAFF
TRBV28 CASSPTGQGKTYEQYF
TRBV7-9 CASSLGGRNTYEQYF
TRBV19 CASTTRTDPSTRKHNEQFF
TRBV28 CASSPGTSSTNEQFF
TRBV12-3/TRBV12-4 CASSLGQGGWSYGYTF
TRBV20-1 CSARTGAGTGELFF
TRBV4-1 CASSSTSGQIIDEQFF
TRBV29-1 CSVSSGITYEQYF
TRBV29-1 CSAAMVRLGTDTQYF
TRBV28 CASSWGAGGSYEQYF
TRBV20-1 CSAIKGPGTEAFF
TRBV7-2 CASSFPIDRSSYNEQFF
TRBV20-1 CSAGNRDQPQHF
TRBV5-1 CASSLSTPGLPNYGYTF
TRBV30 CAWGFADTQYF
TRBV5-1 CASSPQTGTNEKLFF
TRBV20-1 CSAGAWGETQYF
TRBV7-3 CASSFGVSGRDTQYF
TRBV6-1 CASSRITTGGYSNQPQHF